Below, 27 T cell receptor beta chains from the same sample are listed, as sequenced in a study of blood T cell repertoires in COVID-19. Libraries were prepared by immunoSEQ multiplex PCR; TCRdb keeps only in-frame clonotypes and omits some of them. The table shows 200,000 to 250,000 clones, with over 80% occurring only once. Sequenced: peripheral blood. The origin of the receptors is a woman in her seventies with active or convalescent COVID-19.

A single count supports this clone. The rearrangement joins TRBV5-1 to TRBJ1-5; TRBD1 might be the D (5 bases). The length of the CDR3 is 14 residues. From germline, CDR1 is SGHRS and CDR2 YFSETQ. V was clipped by 5 bases and J by 2 bases, with 11 bases between them. The DNA of the CDR3 is TGCGCCAGCAGGAAAGGGGAGGGCAATCAGCCCCAGCATTTT. This gives the protein CASRKGEGNQPQHF.

CDR3 sequence reads: CASSNYGNEQYF. CDR3 in DNA: TGTGCCAGCAGCAATTACGGGAACGAGCAGTACTTC. The rearrangement uses TRBV11-2 and TRBJ2-7; weak D call: TRBD2 (5 bases). CDR1 is SGHAT, CDR2 FQNNGV, per germline. V lost 5 bases and J 5 bases, leaving 10 bases between the germline ends. The CDR3 is made up of 12 amino acids.

In this sample, this clone turned up many times. CDR3 nucleotides: TGTGCCAGCAGCCTTCTACGCGGGACAGACGATGGCTACACCTTC. This codes for CASSLLRGTDDGYTF. The gene calls are TRBV7-8 and TRBJ1-2; 7 positions match TRBD1. Germline V lookup: CDR1 SGHVS, CDR2 FQNEAQ. V was clipped by 5 bases and J by 6 bases; unmatched bases: 12. The CDR3 consists of 15 residues.

This chain uses TRBV5-1 with TRBJ2-6; the match to TRBD2 covers 7 bases. Germline V gives CDR1 SGHRS, CDR2 YFSETQ. The CDR3 runs 16 residues. V lost 0 bases, J lost 2 bases, and 2 bases stayed unmatched. CDR3 in DNA: TGCGCCAGCAGCTTGGAGGCGGGAGCTGGGGCCAACGTCCTGACTTTC. This translates into CASSLEAGAGANVLTF.

This clone showed up just a few times. The J gene is TRBJ1-2, the V gene TRBV28; D is ambiguous. The CDR3 length is 12 residues. Trimming removed 2 bases at V and 7 bases at J, with 8 bases between. The V gene's germline CDR1 is MDHEN and CDR2 SYDVKM. The CDR3 bases are TGTGCCAGCAGTTTACAAAGCGTTGGCTACACCTTC. This sequence encodes CASSLQSVGYTF.

The chain employs TRBV19 and TRBJ2-7; 7 bases align to TRBD1. J was trimmed by 3 bases and V by 9 bases; bases with no gene match: 5. This CDR3 is built from 12 residues. Germline V gives CDR1 LNHDA, CDR2 SQIVND (reference sequence). The CDR3: CASQDRLYEQYF. CDR3 nucleotides: TGTGCCAGCCAGGACAGGCTCTACGAGCAGTACTTC.

The J gene is TRBJ1-1, the V gene TRBV4-3, with D maybe TRBD1 (5 bases). V dropped 4 bases and J dropped 10 bases, with 13 bases sitting between them. CDR1 LGHNA and CDR2 YSLEER come from the germline V gene. CDR3 length: 12 residues. DNA for the CDR3: TGCGCCAGCAGCCTACCGGGGGGGGGAGCTTTCTTT. As protein: CASSLPGGGAFF.

The chain uses TRBV7-9 and TRBJ1-4, with 11 positions matching TRBD1. The CDR3 spans 15 residues. CDR1 is SEHNR, CDR2 FQNEAQ, per germline (reference sequence). V shed 3 bases and J 8 bases; nucleotides not matched to a gene: 5. CDR3 sequence reads: CASSFMGTGGEKLFF. The DNA for the CDR3 is TGTGCCAGCAGCTTTATGGGGACAGGGGGAGAAAAACTGTTTTTT.

The DNA for the CDR3 is TGTGCCCTCAACAGGGCCTCTGGGGCCAACGTCCTGACTTTC. Protein sequence: CALNRASGANVLTF. J is TRBJ2-6 and V is TRBV30; tentatively, D is TRBD1 (6 bases). The germline CDR1 and CDR2 sequences are GTSNPN and SVGIG (reference sequence). The ends were cut back, 8 bases at V and 0 bases at J, with 11 bases in the middle. CDR3 length: 14 amino acids.

This chain links TRBV28 with TRBJ1-1; D is uncertain. Germline V CDR1 and CDR2: MDHEN, SYDVKM. The CDR3 is 12 amino acids. V dropped 0 bases and J dropped 7 bases, with 6 bases sitting between them. The chain's CDR3 is CASSLWELEAFF. Here the CDR3 DNA reads TGTGCCAGCAGTTTATGGGAGCTTGAAGCTTTCTTT.

V gene TRBV10-2 combines with J gene TRBJ1-1; perhaps TRBD1 as D (6 bases). Germline loops: CDR1 WSHSY, CDR2 SAAADI. This CDR3 region has 16 residues. With 2 bases removed from V and 2 bases from J, the gap between germline ends came to 15 bases. CDR3 coding DNA: TGCGCCAGCAGTGAGGCTAAGGGACACTCTAACACTGAAGCTTTCTTT. It codes for CASSEAKGHSNTEAFF.

The table lists this clone with a few counts. This chain connects TRBV5-1 to TRBJ1-2; no reliable D call. CDR3 length equals 14 residues. CDR1 SGHRS and CDR2 YFSETQ come from the germline V gene. Trimming cost V 3 bases and J 6 bases, with 15 bases left between them. CDR3 bases: TGCGCCAGCAGCTCTCAAGCCGGGTATAATGGCTACACCTTC. Protein product: CASSSQAGYNGYTF.

The CDR3 bases are TGTGCCAGCAGTTTGTCTAGCGGGTACAATGAGCAGTTCTTC. It translates to CASSLSSGYNEQFF. This rearrangement joins TRBV6-2 or TRBV6-3 to TRBJ2-1, with 8 bases lining up with TRBD2. The CDR3 is 14 residues long. CDR1 and CDR2 (germline): MNHEY, SVGEGT. V lost 4 bases and J lost 4; bases outside the gene matches: 3.

In this sample, this clone turned up a few times. The V call is TRBV24-1, the J call TRBJ2-2, with 8 nucleotides matching TRBD2. Trimming took 8 bases from V and 5 from J; bases not matched to a gene: 9. The CDR3 is made up of 15 amino acids. CDR1 and CDR2 (germline): KGHDR, SFDVKD. The CDR3 coding sequence is TGTGCCACCAATCCGGGGGGGGCACGGACCGGGGAGCTGTTTTTT. It yields the protein CATNPGGARTGELFF.

The J gene is TRBJ1-4, the V gene TRBV6-5; TRBD1 might be the D (6 bases). The V and J ends lost 9 bases and 7 bases respectively, with 15 bases between them. The CDR3 contains 13 residues. The germline CDR1 and CDR2 sequences are MNHEY and SVGAGI. The DNA for the CDR3 is TGTGCCAGTCATGACAGGAGAGGTGAAAAACTGTTTTTT. This translates into CASHDRRGEKLFF.

The chain combines TRBV6-7 with TRBJ2-4; D is undetermined. TRBV6-7 is assigned to the ORF class and has an uncertain function. Trimming removed 6 bases from V and 7 bases from J, with 10 bases in between. The CDR3 runs 12 residues. CDR3 nucleotide sequence: TGTGCCAGCAGGGAGACTCATAACATTCAGTACTTC. Translation: CASRETHNIQYF.

The chain couples TRBV9 to TRBJ1-3; D gene unclear. The V gene's germline CDR1 is SGDLS and CDR2 YYNGEE. The V end was cut by 5 bases, the J end by 0 bases, with 12 bases between. CDR3 length: 15 amino acids. The CDR3 is CASRPAGSSGNTIYF. CDR3 sequence (DNA): TGTGCCAGCAGGCCGGCGGGGAGCTCTGGAAACACCATATATTTT.

The chain links TRBV28 to TRBJ1-2, with D unclear. The V end lost 2 bases, the J end lost 5 bases, and 12 bases lay between the germline ends. The germline gives CDR1 MDHEN, CDR2 SYDVKM. This CDR3 is built from 14 residues. The CDR3 here is CASSLGGLTYGYTF. In DNA form, the CDR3 reads TGTGCCAGCAGTTTAGGAGGGCTTACATATGGCTACACCTTC.

The J gene is TRBJ1-6, the V gene TRBV11-2; D remains ambiguous. Trimming pared 5 bases from V and 9 bases from J, leaving 11 bases between. Germline loops: CDR1 SGHAT, CDR2 FQNNGV. The CDR3 consists of 13 residues. CDR3 loop: CASSPYRGSPLHF. The CDR3 bases are TGTGCCAGCAGCCCATACCGAGGTTCACCCCTCCACTTT.

The rearrangement links TRBV7-6 to TRBJ2-7; D possibly corresponds to TRBD2 (6 bases). Trimming cost V 1 base and J 2 bases, with 15 bases left between them. Germline assignment: CDR1 SGHVS and CDR2 FNYEAQ. The CDR3 sequence is 16 residues long. The CDR3 sequence: CASSLGRGAGTYEQYF. The DNA of the CDR3 is TGTGCCAGCAGCTTAGGGCGCGGGGCAGGGACCTACGAGCAGTACTTC. The entire variable domain, with the rest obtained from reference TRBV7-6 and TRBJ2-7, is as follows: GAGVSQSPRYKVTKRGQDVALRCDPISGHVSLYWYRQALGQGPEFLTYFNYEAQQDKSGLPNDRFSAERPEGSISTLTIQRTEQRDSAMYRCASSLGRGAGTYEQYFGPGTRLTVT.

A few counts support this clone. The chain joins TRBV28 to TRBJ2-7, with TRBD2 matching 9 bases. The junction had 9 bases not matched to a gene; V was cut back by 3 bases and J by 0 bases. The CDR3 runs to 17 residues. Germline V CDR1 and CDR2: MDHEN, SYDVKM. CDR3 coding DNA: TGTGCCAGCAGTTTTGGGTGGCTAGCGGGGCCCTCCTACGAGCAGTACTTC. Its protein is CASSFGWLAGPSYEQYF.

V and J are TRBV2 and TRBJ2-2; unclear D gene. The CDR3 runs to 15 residues. Germline CDR1 reads SNHLY; CDR2 reads FYNNEI. Trimming took off 6 bases at V and 2 bases at J, with 13 bases between the two ends. This chain's CDR3 is CASRWSGSNTGELFF. As DNA, the CDR3 is TGTGCCAGCAGGTGGTCCGGGTCAAACACCGGGGAGCTGTTTTTT.

The rearrangement links TRBV6-2 or TRBV6-3 to TRBJ2-3; 8 positions match TRBD2. The CDR3 loop spans 15 amino acids. Losses at the gene ends were 3 bases for V and 1 base for J; bases not matched to a gene: 3. Per the germline V gene, CDR1 is MNHEY and CDR2 is SVGEGT. The CDR3 spells CASSYSTSGTDTQYF. CDR3 bases: TGTGCCAGCAGTTATTCGACTAGCGGCACAGATACGCAGTATTTT.

This chain connects TRBV3-1 (or the pseudogene TRBV3-2) to TRBJ2-2; TRBD2 matches at 9 bases. Germline loops: CDR1 LGHDT, CDR2 YNNKEL (reference sequence). V shed 4 bases and J 5 bases; nucleotides not matched to a gene: 14. This CDR3 spans 18 amino acids. The CDR3 DNA sequence: TGTGCCAGCAGCCCCCGGGAGGGCGGGGGGGCCCGGACCGGGGAGCTGTTTTTT. Protein sequence: CASSPREGGGARTGELFF.

The rearrangement uses TRBV27 and TRBJ1-4; TRBD1 aligns across 8 bases. Per the germline V gene, CDR1 is MNHEY and CDR2 is SMNVEV (reference sequence). V was pared by 7 bases and J by 0 bases, with 7 bases of the junction left unmatched. The CDR3 sequence is 16 residues long. The CDR3 DNA reads as TGTGCCAGCACCCCAGGGGGCTTCCCAACTAATGAAAAACTGTTTTTT. Encoded protein: CASTPGGFPTNEKLFF.

The rearrangement links TRBV29-1 to TRBJ1-1, with TRBD1 identical over 9 bases. CDR1 and CDR2 from the germline V gene are SQVTM and ANQGSEA. CDR3 length equals 13 residues. Trimming took 7 bases from V and 4 from J; bases not matched to a gene: 7. The CDR3 sequence is CSGGDRAGTEAFF. The CDR3 DNA follows: TGCAGCGGGGGGGACAGGGCTGGCACTGAAGCTTTCTTT.

This chain joins TRBV6-2 or TRBV6-3 and TRBJ1-4; 9 positions match TRBD1. The ends lost 2 bases at V and 6 bases at J; junction bases unmatched: 7. Germline values: CDR1 MNHEY, CDR2 SVGEGT. This CDR3 contains 16 residues. CDR3 nucleotide sequence: TGTGCCAGCAGTTACCCTCTGACAGGGGGAGATGAAAAACTGTTTTTT. This encodes CASSYPLTGGDEKLFF.